The sample holds one count of the clone carrying this TCR beta chain. This entry belongs to a study of blood T cell repertoires in COVID-19. In the study overall: In each case, the material was cDNA or gDNA derived from T cells, B-cell-depleted T cells, or PBMCs.

The CDR3 sequence is 17 residues long. CDR1 and CDR2 (germline): GTSNPN, SVGIG (reference sequence). Trimming took 4 bases from V and 1 from J; bases not matched to a gene: 12. Repertoires were generated with immunoSEQ multiplex PCR, while TCRdb's copy carries only in-frame clones and drops some. The sample contains tens of thousands of clones, about 79% of which appear only once. V gene TRBV30 combines with J gene TRBJ1-2; TRBD1 agrees at 10 bases. The sequence was collected from a woman aged 60 to 75 with acute or convalescent COVID-19. The specimen was peripheral blood. CDR3 residues: CAWIGPGTGDRNYGYTF. For the CDR3, the DNA is TGTGCCTGGATAGGCCCTGGGACAGGGGATCGTAACTATGGCTACACCTTC.